The T cell receptor (beta chain) described here comes from a study of blood T cell repertoires in COVID-19. Looking at the study overall: Both acute and convalescent COVID-19 samples were obtained from the United States, Italy and Spain.

Trimming took 0 bases from V and 4 from J; bases not matched to a gene: 4. Germline V gives CDR1 SGHRS, CDR2 YFSETQ. The CDR3 is 14 residues long. In the original processing: From reference gene primer amplification, estimates of nucleated cell counts were derived. Produced via immunoSEQ multiplex PCR; TCRdb's table is partial and in-frame only. Clone size and V and J calls were adopted from that table, with D and trimming inferred from the DNA. The sample carries 250,000 to 350,000 clones, around 87% recorded once. Comment on this clone: In the same sample, other DNA sequences code for this CDR3.

The TCR originated in a woman in her 50s who had recovered from COVID-19. The sample consisted of peripheral blood. The gene calls are TRBV5-1 and TRBJ2-7, with TRBD1 matching 7 bases. This CDR3 reads CASSLAGTAYEQYF. The CDR3 nucleotides are TGCGCCAGCAGCTTGGCAGGGACAGCATACGAGCAGTACTTC. The variable domain in full, completed from reference TRBV5-1 and TRBJ2-7, reads KAGVTQTPRYLIKTRGQQVTLSCSPISGHRSVSWYQQTPGQGLQFLFEYFSETQRNKGNFPGRFSGRQFSNSRSEMNVSTLELGDSALYLCASSLAGTAYEQYFGPGTRLTVT.